This T cell receptor (beta chain) was sequenced for a study of cytomegalovirus exposure and HLA in healthy donors. Study-wide background: Unique TCR beta sequences numbering some 120 million came from approximately 180 million T cells in an earlier analysis.

In the PCR, 60 Vbeta and 13 Jbeta primers were used. Method: immunoSEQ multiplex PCR; TCRdb's copy keeps in-frame clones and lacks some. Of some 180,000 clones listed, around 76% are singletons. The CDR3 totals 15 residues. Unmatched junction bases numbered 5, after V lost 4 bases and J lost 6 bases. Germline V gives CDR1 KGHSH, CDR2 LQKENI. Study-level points and caveats: Previously analyzed data showed that most TCR beta V segments were productive at a frequency of about 90% or about 30%. In a later analysis, TCR beta V- and J-gene trimming was associated with a missense DCLRE1C variant.

About this clone itself: Its antigen is currently unknown.

V is TRBV18 and J is TRBJ2-1, with 11 bases matching TRBD1. The sample comprised PBMCs. The sequence derives from a woman in her 30s in good health and CMV-seropositive. This CDR3 reads CASSQTGTGGNEQFF. CDR3 nucleotides: TGTGCCAGCTCACAAACCGGGACAGGGGGCAATGAGCAGTTCTTC.